The sequence of this T cell receptor (beta chain) was determined in a study of blood T cell repertoires in COVID-19. On the study more broadly: Nucleic acid was either cDNA or gDNA, and it came from T cells, B-cell-depleted T cells, or PBMCs.

Seattle patient enrollment occurred during active infection, with longitudinal follow-up thereafter. As handled by the study authors: The assay estimated nucleated cells by amplifying reference gene primers. Repertoires were generated with immunoSEQ multiplex PCR, while TCRdb's copy carries only in-frame clones and drops some. For V, J and clone size, that table is used; D and trimming come from the DNA. Of about 250,000 clones listed, almost 85% are singletons. This CDR3 comprises 16 residues. The germline CDR1 and CDR2 sequences are KGHSH and LQKENI. The V gene lost 0 bases and the J gene lost 7 bases, with 17 bases spanning the gap.

The sequencing input was peripheral blood. This TCR was recovered from a middle-aged man with COVID-19, enrolled during active disease. The chain couples TRBV18 to TRBJ2-3; tentative D call: TRBD2 (6 bases). CDR3 region: CASSPPTSRGLYTQYF. CDR3 DNA: TGTGCCAGCTCACCACCTACTAGCCGGGGTTTGTATACGCAGTATTTT.